The clone carrying this T cell receptor (beta chain) was observed a handful of times. V trimming: 10 bases; J trimming: 1 base; junction bases outside the gene matches: 13. The CDR3 is 17 residues long. CDR1 and CDR2 (germline): MNHEY, SMNVEV (reference sequence). Original processing notes: From reference gene primer amplification, estimates of nucleated cell counts were derived. The method was immunoSEQ multiplex PCR; TCRdb's version includes in-frame clones alone and lacks a portion of them. V, J and clone size derive from that table, while D and trimming were established from the DNA sequence. Among roughly 68,000 clones listed, around 82% were seen once. The data belong to a study of blood T cell repertoires in COVID-19. In the study overall: COVID-19 samples, acute and convalescent, were from the United States, Italy and Spain. T cells, B-cell-depleted T cells, or PBMCs supplied cDNA or gDNA.

Sequenced input: peripheral blood. The clonotype was recovered from a man of 80 years or more with active COVID-19. The chain recombines TRBV27 with TRBJ2-1, with 10 bases fitting TRBD2. The CDR3 DNA reads TGTGCCACAGACAGGGCATTTAGCGGGGGGTCCTACAATGAGCAGTTCTTC. It is translated as CATDRAFSGGSYNEQFF.